These 15 T cell receptor beta chains share one sample of origin, sequenced in a study of cytomegalovirus exposure and HLA in healthy donors. The PCR was carried out with 60 Vbeta primers and 13 Jbeta primers. TCRdb's copy holds only in-frame clones and misses some; the assay was immunoSEQ multiplex PCR. The table records approximately 190,000 clones, more than 75% of them present only once. Sequencing was performed on PBMCs. These receptors originate from a young woman in good health and CMV-seronegative.

V usage is TRBV7-9 and J usage is TRBJ2-3, with 7 bases fitting TRBD1. CDR3 length: 15 amino acids. CDR1 and CDR2 (germline): SEHNR, FQNEAQ (reference sequence). The V and J ends lost 4 bases and 2 bases, in that order; junction bases with no gene match: 6. The CDR3 spells CASSSRQGATDTQYF. DNA for the CDR3: TGTGCCAGCAGCTCTCGACAGGGAGCCACAGATACGCAGTATTTT.

The chain employs TRBV7-9 and TRBJ2-2; tentatively, D is TRBD2 (5 bases). The CDR3 runs 15 residues. CDR1 and CDR2 from the germline V gene are SEHNR and FQNEAQ (reference sequence). Trimming took off 4 bases at V and 4 bases at J, with 13 bases between the two ends. CDR3 protein: CASSSIPRGTGELFF. The CDR3 nucleotides read TGTGCCAGCAGCTCAATTCCCCGGGGCACCGGGGAGCTGTTTTTT.

The DNA of the CDR3 is TGTGCCAGCAGTTATACCGGACAGGGATGGACCGGGGAGCTGTTTTTT. This sequence encodes CASSYTGQGWTGELFF. This chain connects TRBV6-6 to TRBJ2-2; 8 bases match TRBD1. The CDR3 has 16 amino acids. Losses at the gene ends were 3 bases for V and 5 bases for J; bases not matched to a gene: 8. CDR1 MNHNY and CDR2 SVGAGI come from the germline V gene (reference sequence).

The rearrangement links TRBV19 to TRBJ1-2; the match to TRBD1 covers 8 bases. The CDR3 contains 15 residues. V lost 7 bases to trimming and J lost 3 bases; unmatched junction nucleotides: 10. CDR1 is LNHDA and CDR2 is SQIVND in the germline V gene (reference sequence). CDR3 coding DNA: TGTGCCAGTACCGGGGGACAGGAGTCCTACTATGGCTACACCTTC. Amino acid sequence: CASTGGQESYYGYTF.

The rearrangement uses TRBV5-8 and TRBJ2-3, with TRBD2 identical over 9 bases. This CDR3 is 16 amino acids long. Germline V gives CDR1 SGHTS, CDR2 YDEGEE. Germline trimming cut 0 bases from V and 3 bases from J; bases unmatched to any gene: 5. The CDR3 DNA follows: TGTGCCAGCAGCTTGGCCCCGCTAGCGGGGACAGATACGCAGTATTTT. Translated, it gives CASSLAPLAGTDTQYF.

This clone turned up a few times. This chain connects TRBV2 to TRBJ2-2; 11 bases are a match to TRBD2. The germline gives CDR1 SNHLY, CDR2 FYNNEI. V gave up 5 bases and J gave up 0 bases; unmatched junction bases: 5. This CDR3 is 17 amino acids long. CDR3 loop: CASSWVLAGANTGELFF. In DNA, the CDR3 is TGTGCCAGCAGTTGGGTACTAGCGGGGGCGAACACCGGGGAGCTGTTTTTT.

The chain links TRBV6-1 to TRBJ2-7; D is possibly TRBD2 (6 bases). The CDR3 loop spans 17 amino acids. V lost 4 bases and J 2 bases, leaving 21 bases between the germline ends. The germline gives CDR1 MNHNS, CDR2 SASEGT. The CDR3 reads CASSAITRRESPYEQYF. As DNA, the CDR3 is TGTGCCAGCAGTGCCATTACGAGGAGGGAAAGCCCCTACGAGCAGTACTTC.

V usage is TRBV23-1 and J usage is TRBJ1-5; 8 nucleotides agree with TRBD1. TRBV23-1 is an open reading frame whose function is uncertain. With 2 bases clipped from V and 6 bases from J, the junction kept 3 bases outside the gene matches. This CDR3 has 14 amino acids. The CDR3 loop reads CASSQEQGAQPQHF. Here the CDR3 DNA reads TGCGCCAGCAGTCAAGAGCAGGGGGCTCAGCCCCAGCATTTT.

The chain uses TRBV18 and TRBJ2-5; 8 nucleotides align to TRBD1. With the DNA end fitting TRBJ2-7 better, the J assignment may be wrong. Germline CDR1 KGHSH, CDR2 LQKENI. This CDR3 has 14 amino acids. CDR3 coding DNA: TGTGCCAGTCACGGACAGGGAAGTGCCTACGAGCAGTACTTC. This gives the protein CASHGQGSAYEQYF.

The chain links TRBV6-6 to TRBJ2-3, with D uncertain. Trimming pared 5 bases from V and 5 bases from J, leaving 14 bases between. The CDR3 contains 14 residues. The germline CDR1 and CDR2 sequences are MNHNY and SVGAGI (reference sequence). CDR3 in amino acids: CASSTPGFQDTQYF. In DNA, the CDR3 is TGTGCCAGCAGTACCCCAGGCTTTCAAGATACGCAGTATTTT.

The chain carries TRBV19 and TRBJ1-1, with TRBD1 matching 7 bases. The CDR3 sequence is 16 residues long. V lost 4 bases to trimming and J lost 6 bases; unmatched junction nucleotides: 14. In germline, CDR1 is LNHDA, CDR2 SQIVND (reference sequence). CDR3 sequence (DNA): TGTGCCAGTAGTACACTATCCGGGACAGTTGATCCTGAAGCTTTCTTT. It yields the protein CASSTLSGTVDPEAFF.

The V gene is TRBV7-8, the J gene TRBJ1-2; D is unclear. V was trimmed by 1 base and J by 2 bases, leaving 11 bases between them. Germline lookup yields CDR1 SGHVS and CDR2 FQNEAQ. The CDR3 has 15 residues. The DNA for the CDR3 is TGTGCCAGCAGCTTAGAGGCATTAGCGAACTATGGCTACACCTTC. This codes for CASSLEALANYGYTF.

V usage is TRBV18 and J usage is TRBJ1-1, with a weak D call TRBD1 (6 bases). The V end lost 2 bases, the J end lost 4 bases, and 8 bases lay between the germline ends. Germline V gene sequence: CDR1 KGHSH, CDR2 LQKENI. There are 13 residues in the CDR3. CDR3 bases: TGTGCCAGCTCACCAACAGGGCGCACTGAAGCTTTCTTT. Translation: CASSPTGRTEAFF.

V usage is TRBV6-4 and J usage is TRBJ2-7; 10 bases line up with TRBD1. The CDR3 is 14 amino acids. Germline V gene lookup returns CDR1 MRHNA and CDR2 SNTAGT. The junction had 5 bases not matched to a gene; V was cut back by 4 bases and J by 5 bases. The CDR3, as DNA: TGTGCCAGCAGTGGGGGGACAGGGGTCCACGAGCAGTACTTC. It translates to CASSGGTGVHEQYF.

The genes are TRBV5-4 and TRBJ2-5, with 9 bases matching TRBD2. This CDR3 is 18 amino acids long. The germline V gene has CDR1 SGHNT and CDR2 YYREEE (reference sequence). The V and J ends lost 0 bases and 5 bases, in that order; junction bases with no gene match: 14. For the CDR3, the DNA is TGTGCCAGCAGCTTGGCCTTTCTCGGATTAGCGGGAGAGGAGACCCAGTACTTC. Its translation is CASSLAFLGLAGEETQYF.